This entry describes one T cell receptor (beta chain). Compared with germline, one end of the junction differs, possibly owing to a read error. This CDR3 has 11 residues. The V gene's germline CDR1 is DFQATT and CDR2 SNEGSKA (reference sequence). TCRdb keeps only in-frame clones here, not all; method: immunoSEQ multiplex PCR. This table has tens of thousands of clones, more than 85% appearing once. The data stem from a study of technical replicates of blood from a handful of donors. The material sequenced was PBMCs. The clonotype originates from a human donor in good health. Some clones in this sample may be carry-over from other donors' samples. This sequence joins TRBV20-1 and TRBJ1-1; no reliable D call. The CDR3 here is CSARDLWALLF. CDR3 sequence (DNA): TGCAGTGCTAGAGATCTGTGGGCGCTGCTATTT.